The clone carrying this T cell receptor (beta chain) was detected many times. MiXCR, run by TCRdb on the 5' RACE reads, gives a single entry per CDR3 protein. The sample lists some 250,000 distinct CDR3 sequences; about 10% were seen once. The data were taken from a study of CD8 T cells in ankylosing spondylitis. The CDR3 runs to 13 residues. Trimming took 5 bases from V and 14 from J, leaving 16 bases between them. From germline, CDR1 is SGHTA and CDR2 FQGTGA. The sequenced material came from blood, either unsorted or a sorted T cell fraction (not recorded which). This clonotype was sampled from a male donor with ankylosing spondylitis or in good health (not recorded which). This sequence joins TRBV7-3 and TRBJ1-6, with D maybe TRBD1 (6 bases). The CDR3 coding sequence is TGTGCCAGCAGCCTCCGGGGGCCCTCGGCCCTCCACTTT. Translated: CASSLRGPSALHF.